This record concerns one TCR beta chain sequence. Its matching antigen is unknown. The data are from a study of CD8+ T cells in alopecia areata. V was clipped by 4 bases and J by 6 bases, with 8 bases between them. The CDR3 is 12 residues long. The germline V gene has CDR1 SGHTA and CDR2 FQGNSA. As the sequencing template, cDNA was produced by extracting RNA and reverse transcribing it. Sequenced by immunoSEQ multiplex PCR; TCRdb stores in-frame clones only, minus some. Altogether hundreds of thousands of clones are present, around 62% being singletons, with the ten largest covering 0.45%. The study's findings and limits: Lesional scalp exceeded normal scalp in clonality, especially in alopecia totalis/universalis.

V and J are TRBV7-2 and TRBJ2-3; D is possibly TRBD2 (5 bases). The receptor's source is a human donor with alopecia areata. The specimen comprised CD4+ T cells sorted from blood, sampled at week 0. As DNA, the CDR3 is TGTGCCAGCAGCTCGAGGAGGGATACGCAGTATTTT. Encoded protein: CASSSRRDTQYF.